The following is a T cell receptor beta chain sequence with its context. Its matching antigen is unknown. The CDR3 is made up of 17 amino acids. Germline V CDR1 and CDR2: SNHLY, FYNNEI. V lost 7 bases to trimming and J lost 0 bases, with 19 bases between them. This sample was taken from a study of cytomegalovirus exposure and HLA in healthy donors. Overall study findings and caveats: A highly shared variant cluster was judged a likely technical artifact. Rarity characterized most TCR sequences, yet some public TCRs appeared in many donors. HLA restriction was apparent for most CMV-associated TCR beta chains in a later analysis.

In the PCR, 60 Vbeta and 13 Jbeta primers were used. TCRdb's copy holds only in-frame clones and misses some; the assay was immunoSEQ multiplex PCR. The sample holds about 150,000 clones, 64% seen once. This TCR came from a woman in her twenties or thirties in good health and CMV-seropositive. The genes are TRBV2 and TRBJ1-3; TRBD1 might be the D (6 bases). The sequenced sample was PBMCs. The CDR3 region has the DNA TGTGCCAGCACGGCTAGACGGGACACCTACTCTGGAAACACCATATATTTT. Its protein product is CASTARRDTYSGNTIYF.